The entry below describes one TCR beta chain. The record originates from a study of cytomegalovirus exposure and HLA in healthy donors. Study summary: Among over 350 genotyped donors, around 81% fell in the Caucasian-associated ancestry cluster.

Use of 60 Vbeta and 13 Jbeta primers characterized the PCR. The data were produced by immunoSEQ multiplex PCR, yet TCRdb's version contains in-frame clones alone and is incomplete. Of over 100,000 clones in the sample, over 60% are singletons; the top ten hold about 8%. This CDR3 has 14 amino acids. Unmatched junction bases numbered 7, after V lost 4 bases and J lost 5 bases. From germline, CDR1 is KGHSH and CDR2 LQKENI. This chain connects TRBV18 to TRBJ2-5, with TRBD1 identical over 7 bases. Sample: PBMCs. This clonotype was obtained from a woman between 40 and 55 years old in good health and CMV-seropositive. The CDR3 is CASSRQGMEETQYF. The CDR3 DNA reads TGTGCCAGCTCACGACAGGGCATGGAGGAGACCCAGTACTTC.